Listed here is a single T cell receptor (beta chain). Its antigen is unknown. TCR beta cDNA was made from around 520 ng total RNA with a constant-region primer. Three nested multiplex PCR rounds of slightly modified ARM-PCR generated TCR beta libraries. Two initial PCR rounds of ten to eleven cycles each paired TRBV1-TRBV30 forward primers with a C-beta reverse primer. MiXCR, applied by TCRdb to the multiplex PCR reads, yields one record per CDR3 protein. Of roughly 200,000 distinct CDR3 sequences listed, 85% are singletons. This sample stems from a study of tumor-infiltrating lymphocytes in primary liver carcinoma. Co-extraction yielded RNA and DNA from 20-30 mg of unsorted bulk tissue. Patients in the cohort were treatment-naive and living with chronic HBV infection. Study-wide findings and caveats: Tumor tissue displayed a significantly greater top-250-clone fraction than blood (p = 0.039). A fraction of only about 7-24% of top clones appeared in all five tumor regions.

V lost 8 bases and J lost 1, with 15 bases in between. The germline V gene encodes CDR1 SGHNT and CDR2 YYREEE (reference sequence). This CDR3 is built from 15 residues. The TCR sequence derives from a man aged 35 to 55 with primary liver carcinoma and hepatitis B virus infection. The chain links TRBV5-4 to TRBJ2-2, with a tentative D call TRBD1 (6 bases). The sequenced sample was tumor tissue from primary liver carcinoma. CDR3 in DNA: TGTGCCAGGAGCCCGGGACAAGGGAACACCGGGGAGCTGTTTTTT. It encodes CARSPGQGNTGELFF.